Below, 19 T cell receptor beta chains from the same sample are listed, as sequenced in a study of T cells after posttransplantation cyclophosphamide. The assay was immunoSEQ multiplex PCR, and TCRdb's table has in-frame clones only and misses some. Of roughly 4,900 clones detected, 61% appear once; the ten largest clones hold around 19%. The material sequenced was memory CD8+ T cells sorted from blood. Receptor source: an older woman in good health, CMV-negative, and a related stem cell transplant donor.

The CDR3 region has the DNA TGTGCCAGCAGCAGTACTAGCGAACCCTACAATGAGCAGTTCTTC. It codes for CASSSTSEPYNEQFF. The genes are TRBV7-9 and TRBJ2-1; 7 nucleotides agree with TRBD2. V was clipped by 5 bases and J by 2 bases; unmatched bases: 6. The CDR3 extends over 15 amino acids. Germline V gene sequence: CDR1 SEHNR, CDR2 FQNEAQ (reference sequence).

The rearrangement uses TRBV7-2 and TRBJ2-3, with TRBD2 matching over 10 bases. In germline, CDR1 is SGHTA, CDR2 FQGNSA. The V gene end was trimmed by 4 bases and the J gene end by 9 bases; junction bases not matched to a gene: 10. The CDR3 is 15 residues long. The CDR3 DNA reads TGTGCCAGCAGCTCGTCGGGACTAGCGAAAGGGACGCAGTATTTT. Its translation: CASSSSGLAKGTQYF. The complete variable domain, with remaining parts taken from reference TRBV7-2 and TRBJ2-3, reads GAGVSQSPSNKVTEKGKDVELRCDPISGHTALYWYRQSLGQGLEFLIYFQGNSAPDKSGLPSDRFSAERTGGSVSTLTIQRTQQEDSAVYLCASSSSGLAKGTQYFGPGTRLTVL.

This clone showed up just once. One end of the junction does not line up with germline, which may come from a read error. The chain couples TRBV7-8 to TRBJ1-1; D gene ambiguous. Germline CDR1 reads SGHVS; CDR2 reads FQNEAQ. The CDR3 spans 13 residues. The DNA for the CDR3 is TGTGCCAGCAGCTTAGTCGGGAACGCTGAAGCTTTCTTT. This codes for CASSLVGNAEAFF.

CDR3 bases: TGTGCCAGCAGAAAAGAATCGACAGACGACTTTAACTATGGCTACACCTTC. Its translation is CASRKESTDDFNYGYTF. The rearrangement links TRBV7-9 to TRBJ1-2; possibly TRBD1 for D (5 bases). Trimming left V 6 bases short and J 1 base short, with 21 bases between. Per germline, CDR1 SEHNR and CDR2 FQNEAQ (reference sequence). The CDR3 sequence is 17 residues long.

V is TRBV7-2 and J is TRBJ1-4, with a weak D call TRBD1 (6 bases). The CDR3 is 16 residues long. V dropped 4 bases and J dropped 0 bases, with 12 bases sitting between them. From germline, CDR1 is SGHTA and CDR2 FQGNSA. CDR3 loop: CASSWGEGATNEKLFF. CDR3 in DNA: TGTGCCAGCAGCTGGGGGGAGGGGGCAACTAATGAAAAACTGTTTTTT.

This chain joins TRBV6-4 and TRBJ2-3, with 8 bases identical to TRBD1. There are 13 residues in the CDR3. Germline V gene data show CDR1 as MRHNA and CDR2 as SNTAGT. Trimming took 3 bases from V and 4 from J; bases not matched to a gene: 0. This chain's CDR3 is CASSEQGADTQYF. The CDR3 nucleotides are TGTGCCAGCAGTGAACAGGGGGCAGATACGCAGTATTTT.

The chain carries TRBV27 and TRBJ2-7, with D unclear. Trimming took 8 bases from V and 2 from J, leaving 7 bases between them. The length of the CDR3 is 11 residues. Per the germline V gene, CDR1 is MNHEY and CDR2 is SMNVEV (reference sequence). In nucleotides, the CDR3 is TGTGCCAGCCGCAGCGCCTACGAGCAGTACTTC. This gives the protein CASRSAYEQYF.

CDR3 coding DNA: TGCGCCAGCAGCCAGGGACAGTCACGGGTCGGGGAGCTGTTTTTT. This translates into CASSQGQSRVGELFF. This chain joins TRBV4-3 and TRBJ2-2; 7 nucleotides agree with TRBD1. J gave up 7 bases and V 3 bases, and 8 bases lay outside the gene matches. The CDR3 loop spans 15 amino acids. The germline CDR1 and CDR2 sequences are LGHNA and YSLEER.

The chain couples TRBV11-2 to TRBJ1-2; a weak D match, TRBD1 (5 bases). Germline CDR1 reads SGHAT; CDR2 reads FQNNGV. With 5 bases removed from V and 4 bases from J, the gap between germline ends came to 14 bases. The CDR3 extends over 14 amino acids. The CDR3: CASSPAGLSYGYTF. CDR3 sequence (DNA): TGTGCCAGCAGCCCGGCAGGGTTAAGCTATGGCTACACCTTC.

The V gene is TRBV6-1, the J gene TRBJ2-5; TRBD1 aligns across 8 bases. Per germline, CDR1 MNHNS and CDR2 SASEGT. After removal of 2 bases from V and 5 bases from J, the junction contained 13 bases not matched to a gene. The CDR3 has 17 amino acids. CDR3: CASSEWVGTGLSETQYF. The CDR3 nucleotides are TGTGCCAGCAGTGAATGGGTTGGGACAGGATTATCGGAGACCCAGTACTTC.

This chain links TRBV27 with TRBJ2-1; D uncertain. The germline CDR1 and CDR2 sequences are MNHEY and SMNVEV (reference sequence). The CDR3 is 13 residues long. V was trimmed by 3 bases and J by 1 base, leaving 4 bases between them. The CDR3 is CASSFSSYNEQFF. As DNA, the CDR3 is TGTGCCAGCAGTTTTTCATCCTACAATGAGCAGTTCTTC.

The chain has TRBV28 and TRBJ2-7; tentative D call: TRBD1 (5 bases). Germline loops: CDR1 MDHEN, CDR2 SYDVKM. V lost 3 bases and J 2 bases, leaving 11 bases between the germline ends. The CDR3 runs to 14 residues. The CDR3 loop is CASSFPGSAYEQYF. Written as DNA, the CDR3 is TGTGCCAGCAGTTTCCCAGGGTCGGCCTACGAGCAGTACTTC.

The rearrangement uses TRBV2 and TRBJ2-1; perhaps TRBD1 as D (5 bases). The germline V gene has CDR1 SNHLY and CDR2 FYNNEI. CDR3 size: 14 residues. The germline V and J ends were trimmed by 7 bases and 7 bases, with 17 bases remaining between them. The CDR3 protein is CASIEDTLGNEQFF. The CDR3 DNA is TGTGCCAGCATCGAGGACACCCTTGGGAATGAGCAGTTCTTC. Based on the CDR3 plus reference TRBV2 and TRBJ2-1, the full variable domain is EPEVTQTPSHQVTQMGQEVILRCVPISNHLYFYWYRQILGQKVEFLVSFYNNEISEKSEIFDDQFSVERPDGSNFTLKIRSTKLEDSAMYFCASIEDTLGNEQFFGPGTRLTVL.

V is TRBV7-2 and J is TRBJ1-5; 7 bases are shared with TRBD1. This CDR3 has 15 amino acids. V lost 1 base, J lost 3 bases, and 3 bases stayed unmatched. Germline loops: CDR1 SGHTA, CDR2 FQGNSA. The CDR3 is CASSLDRGSNQPQHF. As DNA, the CDR3 is TGTGCCAGCAGCTTAGACAGGGGTTCCAATCAGCCCCAGCATTTT.

This chain connects TRBV28 to TRBJ1-6; 8 bases match TRBD1. J lost 7 bases, V lost 4 bases, and 3 bases had no gene match. CDR1 is MDHEN, CDR2 SYDVKM, per germline. The CDR3 runs 14 residues. The CDR3 DNA follows: TGTGCCAGCAGTTCTGACAGGGGAAATTCACCCCTCCACTTT. This encodes CASSSDRGNSPLHF.

The chain joins TRBV9 to TRBJ2-7, with TRBD1 matching 7 bases. This CDR3 is 14 amino acids long. Per the germline V gene, CDR1 is SGDLS and CDR2 is YYNGEE. Trimming at V came to 0 bases and at J to 6 bases, leaving 6 bases not matched to a gene. CDR3 amino acids: CASSVGDSSLEQYF. As DNA, the CDR3 is TGTGCCAGCAGCGTAGGGGACAGCTCGCTCGAGCAGTACTTC. The whole variable domain, filled in from reference TRBV9 and TRBJ2-7, reads DSGVTQTPKHLITATGQRVTLRCSPRSGDLSVYWYQQSLDQGLQFLIQYYNGEERAKGNILERFSAQQFPDLHSELNLSSLELGDSALYFCASSVGDSSLEQYFGPGTRLTVT.

V and J are TRBV6-1 and TRBJ2-5; TRBD2 matches 8 bases. TRBJ2-7 explains the end of the DNA better; the J call may be wrong. CDR1 and CDR2 from the germline V gene are MNHNS and SASEGT. The CDR3 is 15 amino acids. CDR3 coding DNA: TGTGCCAGCAGTGAAGATGGCGGGGGGACCGACGAGCAGTACTTC. Translated, it gives CASSEDGGGTDEQYF.

For the CDR3, the DNA is TGTGCCAGCAGTCAGACACATAACTATGGCTACACCTTC. Translating gives CASSQTHNYGYTF. The chain couples TRBV2 to TRBJ1-2; D gene unclear. V dropped 5 bases and J dropped 1 base, with 8 bases sitting between them. The germline V gene has CDR1 SNHLY and CDR2 FYNNEI. This CDR3 spans 13 amino acids.

The rearrangement joins TRBV4-1 to TRBJ2-4, with 8 bases identical to TRBD2. The ends lost 1 base at V and 5 bases at J; junction bases unmatched: 7. The V gene's germline CDR1 is MGHRA and CDR2 YSYEKL. The CDR3 loop spans 16 amino acids. CDR3: CASSQGPGTSENIQYF. The CDR3 bases are TGCGCCAGCAGCCAAGGGCCCGGGACTAGTGAAAACATTCAGTACTTC.